This entry lists 18 T cell receptor beta chains sequenced from one sample in a study of T cells after posttransplantation cyclophosphamide. Assay used: immunoSEQ multiplex PCR; TCRdb lists only in-frame clones, some missing. The sample shows about 24,000 clones, none of them appearing just once. Source material: PBMCs. Receptors originate from an older woman in good health, CMV-negative, and a related stem cell transplant donor.

This clone has a count of ten or more. This chain links TRBV14 with TRBJ2-2; the D is unclear. The V and J ends lost 4 bases and 6 bases respectively, with 9 bases between them. This CDR3 is built from 13 residues. CDR1 is SGHDN and CDR2 is FVKESK in the germline V gene. The CDR3 protein is CASSPTRAGELFF. The CDR3 DNA follows: TGTGCCAGCAGCCCCACTCGAGCCGGGGAGCTGTTTTTT.

The table lists this clone with many counts. The chain combines TRBV7-2 with TRBJ2-1, with D possibly TRBD2 on 6 matching bases. Germline CDR1 reads SGHTA; CDR2 reads FQGNSA. The CDR3 runs to 13 residues. Deletions cut 5 bases from V and 6 bases from J, with 11 bases between. CDR3 bases: TGTGCCAGCAGCCCCCGGGACTCCAATGAGCAGTTCTTC. Translation gives CASSPRDSNEQFF.

The chain has TRBV15 and TRBJ2-6; D gene uncertain. Trimming took 2 bases from V and 0 from J, leaving 8 bases between them. In germline, CDR1 is LNHNV, CDR2 YYDKDF (reference sequence). This CDR3 contains 16 residues. CDR3 sequence (DNA): TGTGCCACCAGCAGATCCAGGTACTCTGGGGCCAACGTCCTGACTTTC. It is translated as CATSRSRYSGANVLTF. Supplemented by reference TRBV15 and TRBJ2-6, the full variable domain reads DAMVIQNPRYQVTQFGKPVTLSCSQTLNHNVMYWYQQKSSQAPKLLFHYYDKDFNNEADTPDNFQSRRPNTSFCFLDIRSPGLGDTAMYLCATSRSRYSGANVLTFGAGSRLTVL.

In its sample, this clone was seen many times. The rearrangement joins TRBV28 to TRBJ1-4; no clear D. V shed 2 bases and J shed 0 bases, with 4 bases lying between them. The V gene's germline CDR1 is MDHEN and CDR2 SYDVKM. The CDR3 contains 14 residues. This CDR3 is CASSLPTTNEKLFF. For the CDR3, the DNA is TGTGCCAGCAGTTTACCAACAACTAATGAAAAACTGTTTTTT. Using reference TRBV28 and TRBJ1-4 for the parts outside the CDR3, the full variable domain is DVKVTQSSRYLVKRTGEKVFLECVQDMDHENMFWYRQDPGLGLRLIYFSYDVKMKEKGDIPEGYSVSREKKERFSLILESASTNQTSMYLCASSLPTTNEKLFFGSGTQLSVL.

This clone was detected many times. In nucleotides, the CDR3 is TGTGCCAGCAGCCTCAAACTTCAAAAGAACACTGAAGCTTTCTTT. Its translation: CASSLKLQKNTEAFF. V gene TRBV7-9 combines with J gene TRBJ1-1; D gene uncertain. This CDR3 has 15 amino acids. V lost 5 bases and J lost 1, with 14 bases in between. Germline assignment: CDR1 SEHNR and CDR2 FQNEAQ (reference sequence).

The genes are TRBV6-5 and TRBJ1-2; TRBD1 agrees at 12 bases. The CDR3 extends over 15 amino acids. The ends lost 4 bases at V and 8 bases at J; junction bases unmatched: 8. Germline values: CDR1 MNHEY, CDR2 SVGAGI. CDR3 DNA: TGTGCCAGCAGTTCGGGACAGGGGGCGCGGGAAGGCTACACCTTC. Translating it yields CASSSGQGAREGYTF.

This clone has at least ten counts. The gene calls are TRBV9 and TRBJ2-7; TRBD2 agrees at 7 bases. CDR1 is SGDLS and CDR2 is YYNGEE in the germline V gene. The ends lost 2 bases at V and 2 bases at J; junction bases unmatched: 4. This CDR3 is 14 amino acids long. The CDR3 loop is CASSVGGGTYEQYF. The DNA for the CDR3 is TGTGCCAGCAGCGTTGGGGGAGGGACCTACGAGCAGTACTTC. Full variable domain (rest looked up from reference TRBV9 and TRBJ2-7): DSGVTQTPKHLITATGQRVTLRCSPRSGDLSVYWYQQSLDQGLQFLIQYYNGEERAKGNILERFSAQQFPDLHSELNLSSLELGDSALYFCASSVGGGTYEQYFGPGTRLTVT.

This clone was seen ten or more times. The V call is TRBV5-1, the J call TRBJ1-2, with 8 bases matching TRBD1. The germline V gene has CDR1 SGHRS and CDR2 YFSETQ. CDR3 size: 14 residues. The junction had 8 bases not matched to a gene; V was cut back by 5 bases and J by 5 bases. Written as DNA, the CDR3 is TGCGCCAGCAGATCTGGGACAGGAGTATATGGCTACACCTTC. Protein product: CASRSGTGVYGYTF.

The V call is TRBV6-5, the J call TRBJ1-5; the D gene is possibly TRBD1 (5 bases). The V gene lost 7 bases and the J gene lost 2 bases, with 9 bases spanning the gap. Germline assignment: CDR1 MNHEY and CDR2 SVGAGI. The CDR3 covers 13 residues. The CDR3 reads CASNPTGNQPQHF. The CDR3 DNA reads TGTGCCAGCAACCCGACAGGCAATCAGCCCCAGCATTTT.

This clone came up many times. The chain recombines TRBV30 with TRBJ1-1; TRBD1 agrees at 7 bases. V shed 6 bases and J 1 base; nucleotides not matched to a gene: 11. The CDR3 length is 15 residues. From germline, CDR1 is GTSNPN and CDR2 SVGIG (reference sequence). The DNA of the CDR3 is TGTGCCTGTACCTTGATTGACAGGGCGAACACTGAAGCTTTCTTT. This translates into CACTLIDRANTEAFF.

This clone was counted at least ten times. The chain combines TRBV27 with TRBJ1-2, with D tentatively TRBD1 (6 bases). This CDR3 spans 14 amino acids. Germline values: CDR1 MNHEY, CDR2 SMNVEV (reference sequence). V shed 8 bases and J shed 5 bases, with 18 bases lying between them. For the CDR3, the DNA is TGTGCCAGCCGCGAGGGGGGACTACGATATGGCTACACCTTC. Translated, it gives CASREGGLRYGYTF.

In this sample, this clone turned up many times. The chain couples TRBV9 to TRBJ1-2; no clear D. Deletions cut 0 bases from V and 4 bases from J, with 10 bases between. This CDR3 comprises 14 residues. The germline V gene has CDR1 SGDLS and CDR2 YYNGEE. CDR3 region: CASSVVPGSYGYTF. In nucleotides, the CDR3 is TGTGCCAGCAGCGTAGTTCCGGGGAGCTATGGCTACACCTTC. The variable domain in full, completed from reference TRBV9 and TRBJ1-2, reads DSGVTQTPKHLITATGQRVTLRCSPRSGDLSVYWYQQSLDQGLQFLIQYYNGEERAKGNILERFSAQQFPDLHSELNLSSLELGDSALYFCASSVVPGSYGYTFGSGTRLTVV.

This clone has a count of ten or more. V usage is TRBV19 and J usage is TRBJ2-1, with TRBD1 matching 11 bases. Germline trimming cut 4 bases from V and 2 bases from J; bases unmatched to any gene: 1. Germline V lookup: CDR1 LNHDA, CDR2 SQIVND (reference sequence). The CDR3 is 15 amino acids. Written as DNA, the CDR3 is TGTGCCAGTAGTAGGACAGGGGGCCCCTACAATGAGCAGTTCTTC. Translating gives CASSRTGGPYNEQFF. The whole variable domain, filled in from reference TRBV19 and TRBJ2-1, reads DGGITQSPKYLFRKEGQNVTLSCEQNLNHDAMYWYRQDPGQGLRLIYYSQIVNDFQKGDIAEGYSVSREKKESFPLTVTSAQKNPTAFYLCASSRTGGPYNEQFFGPGTRLTVL.

This clone was counted at least ten times. V and J are TRBV5-1 and TRBJ2-7; 7 positions agree with TRBD1. V lost 0 bases and J lost 0; bases outside the gene matches: 6. There are 16 residues in the CDR3. CDR1 is SGHRS, CDR2 YFSETQ, per germline. CDR3 DNA sequence: TGCGCCAGCAGCTTGGCTAGGACAGGCAGCTCCTACGAGCAGTACGTC. Protein sequence: CASSLARTGSSYEQYV.

This clone was recorded at least ten times. The V gene is TRBV11-3, the J gene TRBJ2-5, with D hard to call. Germline lookup yields CDR1 SGHNT and CDR2 YENEEA. This CDR3 region has 13 residues. V lost 5 bases and J 4 bases, leaving 11 bases between the germline ends. The DNA of the CDR3 is TGTGCCAGCAGCGTAGGGCCGGGAGAGACCCAGTACTTC. Protein sequence: CASSVGPGETQYF.

This clone appeared many times. CDR3 amino acids: CASSSGLLRETQYF. Written as DNA, the CDR3 is TGTGCCAGCAGTTCGGGACTCCTCCGCGAGACCCAGTACTTC. The chain combines TRBV2 with TRBJ2-5; possibly TRBD2 for D (6 bases). The length of the CDR3 is 14 residues. V was shortened by 5 bases and J by 5 bases, with 15 bases between the two germline ends. From germline, CDR1 is SNHLY and CDR2 FYNNEI.

This clone was seen ten or more times. This sequence joins TRBV11-2 and TRBJ2-1; 8 positions agree with TRBD2. The V and J ends lost 7 bases and 9 bases, in that order; junction bases with no gene match: 17. Germline V gene data show CDR1 as SGHAT and CDR2 as FQNNGV. The CDR3 runs 16 residues. The CDR3 spells CASTSGGRQSLSEQFF. CDR3 in DNA: TGTGCCAGCACCTCGGGGGGGAGACAAAGTTTGTCTGAGCAGTTCTTC.

This clone has at least ten counts. The V gene is TRBV7-8, the J gene TRBJ2-5; 8 bases fit TRBD1. The junction had 10 bases not matched to a gene; V was cut back by 5 bases and J by 5 bases. Germline V lookup: CDR1 SGHVS, CDR2 FQNEAQ. This CDR3 contains 15 residues. The CDR3 DNA reads TGTGCCAGCAGCGTGACAGGGGACCGAAGGGAGACCCAGTACTTC. It translates to CASSVTGDRRETQYF.